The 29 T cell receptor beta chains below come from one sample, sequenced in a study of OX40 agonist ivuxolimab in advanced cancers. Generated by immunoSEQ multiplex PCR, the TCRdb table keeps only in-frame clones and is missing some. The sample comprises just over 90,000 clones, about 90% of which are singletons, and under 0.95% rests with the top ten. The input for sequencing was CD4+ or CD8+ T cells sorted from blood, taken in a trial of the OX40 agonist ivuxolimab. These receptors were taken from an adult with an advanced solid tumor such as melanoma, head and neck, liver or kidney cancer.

CDR3 loop: CASSLSRSGELFF. CDR3 sequence (DNA): TGTGCCAGCAGCCTCAGCCGGAGCGGGGAGCTGTTTTTT. V usage is TRBV7-3 and J usage is TRBJ2-2; D call uncertain. Trimming took off 5 bases at V and 7 bases at J, with 11 bases between the two ends. The CDR3 extends over 13 amino acids. The germline V gene encodes CDR1 SGHTA and CDR2 FQGTGA.

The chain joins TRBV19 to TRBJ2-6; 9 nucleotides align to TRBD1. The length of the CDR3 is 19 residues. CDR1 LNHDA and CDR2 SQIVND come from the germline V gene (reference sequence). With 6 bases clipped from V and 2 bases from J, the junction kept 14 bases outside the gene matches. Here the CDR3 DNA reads TGTGCCAGTAGCCCGACCGGGACAGGGCTAACTCCTGGGGCCAACGTCCTGACTTTC. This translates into CASSPTGTGLTPGANVLTF.

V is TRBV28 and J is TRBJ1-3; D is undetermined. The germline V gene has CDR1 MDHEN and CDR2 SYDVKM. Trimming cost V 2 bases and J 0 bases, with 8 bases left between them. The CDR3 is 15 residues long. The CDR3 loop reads CASSLGISSGNTIYF. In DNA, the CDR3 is TGTGCCAGCAGTTTAGGCATTAGCTCTGGAAACACCATATATTTT.

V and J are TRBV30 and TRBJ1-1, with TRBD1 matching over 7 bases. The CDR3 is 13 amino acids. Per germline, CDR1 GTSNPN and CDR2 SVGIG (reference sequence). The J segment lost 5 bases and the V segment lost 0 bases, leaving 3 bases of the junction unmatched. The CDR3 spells CAWSVAGGTEAFF. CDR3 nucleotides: TGTGCCTGGAGTGTAGCAGGGGGAACTGAAGCTTTCTTT.

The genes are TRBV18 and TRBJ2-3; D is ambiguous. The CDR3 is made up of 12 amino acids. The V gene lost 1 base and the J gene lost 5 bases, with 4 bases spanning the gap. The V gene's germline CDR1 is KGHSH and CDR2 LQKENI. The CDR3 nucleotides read TGTGCCAGCTCACCACAAAAAGATACGCAGTATTTT. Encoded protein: CASSPQKDTQYF.

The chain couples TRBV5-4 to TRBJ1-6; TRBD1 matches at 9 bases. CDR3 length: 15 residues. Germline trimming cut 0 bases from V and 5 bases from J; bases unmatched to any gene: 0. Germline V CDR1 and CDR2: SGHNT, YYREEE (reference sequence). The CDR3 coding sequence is TGTGCCAGCAGCTTGGGGGACAGGGATAATTCACCCCTCCACTTT. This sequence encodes CASSLGDRDNSPLHF.

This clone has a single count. The CDR3, as DNA: TGTGCCAGCAGCTTACGGACAGGGGGAAATGAAAAACTGTTTTTT. Amino acids: CASSLRTGGNEKLFF. The rearrangement joins TRBV7-9 to TRBJ1-4; 10 bases match TRBD1. The V gene end was trimmed by 2 bases and the J gene end by 5 bases; junction bases not matched to a gene: 2. The CDR3 contains 15 residues. Germline loops: CDR1 SEHNR, CDR2 FQNEAQ (reference sequence).

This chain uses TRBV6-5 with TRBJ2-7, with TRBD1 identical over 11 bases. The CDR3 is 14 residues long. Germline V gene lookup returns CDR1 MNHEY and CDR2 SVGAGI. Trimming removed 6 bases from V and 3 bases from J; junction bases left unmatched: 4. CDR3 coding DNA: TGTGCCAGCAGAGGACAGGGGGCTATCTACGAGCAGTACTTC. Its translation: CASRGQGAIYEQYF.

This CDR3 is CASVEINLGLSSYNEQFF. The CDR3 DNA reads TGTGCCAGCGTCGAGATAAACCTGGGGTTGAGCTCCTACAATGAGCAGTTCTTC. The chain is built from TRBV7-2 and TRBJ2-1; no clear D. The CDR3 covers 18 residues. The V gene lost 8 bases and the J gene lost 0 bases, with 23 bases spanning the gap. Germline values: CDR1 SGHTA, CDR2 FQGNSA.

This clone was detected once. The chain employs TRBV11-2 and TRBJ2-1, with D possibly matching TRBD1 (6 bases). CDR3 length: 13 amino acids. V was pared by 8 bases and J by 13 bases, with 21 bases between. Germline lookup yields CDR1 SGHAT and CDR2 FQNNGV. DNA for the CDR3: TGTGCCAGCTTGGAACAGGGTGTTTTAGCCCAGTTCTTC. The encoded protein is CASLEQGVLAQFF. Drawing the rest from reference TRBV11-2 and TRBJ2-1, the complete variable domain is EAGVAQSPRYKIIEKRQSVAFWCNPISGHATLYWYQQILGQGPKLLIQFQNNGVVDDSQLPKDRFSAERLKGVDSTLKIQPAKLEDSAVYLCASLEQGVLAQFFGPGTRLTVL.

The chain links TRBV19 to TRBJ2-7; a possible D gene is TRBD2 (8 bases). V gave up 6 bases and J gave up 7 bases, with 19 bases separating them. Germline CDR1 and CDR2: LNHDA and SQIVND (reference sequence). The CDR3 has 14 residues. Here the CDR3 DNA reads TGTGCCAGTAGACAGACAGGGACTAGTGGGGAGCAGTACTTC. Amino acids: CASRQTGTSGEQYF. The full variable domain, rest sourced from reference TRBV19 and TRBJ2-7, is DGGITQSPKYLFRKEGQNVTLSCEQNLNHDAMYWYRQDPGQGLRLIYYSQIVNDFQKGDIAEGYSVSREKKESFPLTVTSAQKNPTAFYLCASRQTGTSGEQYFGPGTRLTVT.

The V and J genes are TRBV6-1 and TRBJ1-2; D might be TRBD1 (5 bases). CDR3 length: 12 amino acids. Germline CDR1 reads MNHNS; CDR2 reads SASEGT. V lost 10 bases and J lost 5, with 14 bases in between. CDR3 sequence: CAIPGTYYGYTF. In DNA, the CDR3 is TGTGCCATCCCCGGGACCTATTATGGCTACACCTTC.

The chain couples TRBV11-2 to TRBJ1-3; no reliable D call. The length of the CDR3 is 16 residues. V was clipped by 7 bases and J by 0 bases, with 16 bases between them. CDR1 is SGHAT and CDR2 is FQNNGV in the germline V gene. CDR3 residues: CASTRWPRSSGNTIYF. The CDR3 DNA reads TGTGCCAGCACCCGGTGGCCTCGGAGCTCTGGAAACACCATATATTTT.

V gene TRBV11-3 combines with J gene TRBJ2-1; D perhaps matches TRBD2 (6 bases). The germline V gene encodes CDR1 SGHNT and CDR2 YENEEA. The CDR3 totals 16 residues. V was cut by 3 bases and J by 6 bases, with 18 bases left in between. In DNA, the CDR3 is TGTGCCAGCAGCTTCAGAACGGGACTCCTAGGCAATGAGCAGTTCTTC. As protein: CASSFRTGLLGNEQFF.

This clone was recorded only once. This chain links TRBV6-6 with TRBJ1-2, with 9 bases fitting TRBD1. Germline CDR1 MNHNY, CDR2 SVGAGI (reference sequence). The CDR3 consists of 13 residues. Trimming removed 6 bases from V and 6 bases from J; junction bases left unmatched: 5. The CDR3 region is CASSRGQGNGYTF. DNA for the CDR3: TGTGCCAGCAGCCGGGGACAGGGAAATGGCTACACCTTC.

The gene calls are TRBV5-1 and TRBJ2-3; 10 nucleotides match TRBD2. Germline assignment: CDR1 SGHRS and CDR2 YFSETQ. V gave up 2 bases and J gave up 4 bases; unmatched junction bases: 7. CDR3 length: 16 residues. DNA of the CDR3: TGCGCCAGCAGCTTCCATAGCGGGAGGCCCCCAGATACGCAGTATTTT. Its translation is CASSFHSGRPPDTQYF. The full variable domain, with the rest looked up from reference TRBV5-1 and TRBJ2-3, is KAGVTQTPRYLIKTRGQQVTLSCSPISGHRSVSWYQQTPGQGLQFLFEYFSETQRNKGNFPGRFSGRQFSNSRSEMNVSTLELGDSALYLCASSFHSGRPPDTQYFGPGTRLTVL.

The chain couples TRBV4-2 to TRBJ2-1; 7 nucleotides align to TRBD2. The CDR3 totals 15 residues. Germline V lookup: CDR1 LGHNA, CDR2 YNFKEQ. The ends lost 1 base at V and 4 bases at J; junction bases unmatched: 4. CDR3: CASSQAPGLYNEQFF. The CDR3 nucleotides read TGTGCCAGCAGCCAAGCTCCGGGACTATACAATGAGCAGTTCTTC.

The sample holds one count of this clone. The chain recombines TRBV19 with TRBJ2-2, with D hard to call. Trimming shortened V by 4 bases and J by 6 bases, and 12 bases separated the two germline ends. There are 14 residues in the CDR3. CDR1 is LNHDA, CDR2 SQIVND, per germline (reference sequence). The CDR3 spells CASSTRPQPGELFF. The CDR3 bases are TGTGCCAGTAGTACTCGACCACAGCCCGGGGAGCTGTTTTTT.

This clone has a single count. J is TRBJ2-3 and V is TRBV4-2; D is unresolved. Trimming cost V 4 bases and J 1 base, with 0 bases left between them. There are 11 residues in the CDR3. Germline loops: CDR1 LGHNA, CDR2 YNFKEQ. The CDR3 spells CASSRTDTQYF. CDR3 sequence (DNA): TGTGCCAGCAGCCGCACAGATACGCAGTATTTT.

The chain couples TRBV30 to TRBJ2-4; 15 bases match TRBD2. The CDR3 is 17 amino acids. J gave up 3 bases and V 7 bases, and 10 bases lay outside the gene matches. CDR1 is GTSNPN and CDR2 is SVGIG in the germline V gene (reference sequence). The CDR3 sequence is CASSSGLAGGIKNIQYF. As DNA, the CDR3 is TGTGCCTCCTCCTCGGGACTAGCGGGAGGAATCAAAAACATTCAGTACTTC. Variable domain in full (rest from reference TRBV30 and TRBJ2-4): SQTIHQWPATLVQPVGSPLSLECTVEGTSNPNLYWYRQAAGRGLQLLFYSVGIGQISSEVPQNLSASRPQDRQFILSSKKLLLSDSGFYLCASSSGLAGGIKNIQYFGAGTRLSVL.

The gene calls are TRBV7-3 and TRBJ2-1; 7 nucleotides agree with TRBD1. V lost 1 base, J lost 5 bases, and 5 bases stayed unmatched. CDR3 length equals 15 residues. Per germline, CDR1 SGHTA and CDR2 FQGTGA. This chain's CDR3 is CASSLMATGNNEQFF. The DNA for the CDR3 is TGTGCCAGCAGCTTAATGGCGACAGGGAACAATGAGCAGTTCTTC.

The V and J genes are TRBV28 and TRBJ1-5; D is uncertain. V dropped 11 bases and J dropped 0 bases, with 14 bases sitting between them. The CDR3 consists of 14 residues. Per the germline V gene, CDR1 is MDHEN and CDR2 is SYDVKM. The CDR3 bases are TGTGCCCCCCAGTCGGTGGTTAGCAATCAGCCCCAGCATTTT. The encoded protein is CAPQSVVSNQPQHF.

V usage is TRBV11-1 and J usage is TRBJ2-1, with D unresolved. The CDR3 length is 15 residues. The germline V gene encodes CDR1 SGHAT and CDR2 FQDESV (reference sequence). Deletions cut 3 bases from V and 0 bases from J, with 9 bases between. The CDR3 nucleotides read TGTGCCAGCAGCTTGGCACCCCTCTCCTACAATGAGCAGTTCTTC. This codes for CASSLAPLSYNEQFF.

The CDR3 region has the DNA TGTGCCAGCAGTTACGGTCGAGGGGGCCCTAAACAAAAACTGTTTTTT. Its translation: CASSYGRGGPKQKLFF. The chain has TRBV6-5 and TRBJ1-4, with 7 positions matching TRBD1. V trimming: 2 bases; J trimming: 9 bases; junction bases outside the gene matches: 12. Germline V gene data show CDR1 as MNHEY and CDR2 as SVGAGI. The CDR3 loop spans 16 amino acids.

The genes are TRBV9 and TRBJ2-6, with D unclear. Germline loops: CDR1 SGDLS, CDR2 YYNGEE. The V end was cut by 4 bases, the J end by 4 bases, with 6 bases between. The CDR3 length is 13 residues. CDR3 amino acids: CASSQLGANVLTF. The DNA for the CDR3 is TGTGCCAGCAGCCAGCTAGGGGCCAACGTCCTGACTTTC.

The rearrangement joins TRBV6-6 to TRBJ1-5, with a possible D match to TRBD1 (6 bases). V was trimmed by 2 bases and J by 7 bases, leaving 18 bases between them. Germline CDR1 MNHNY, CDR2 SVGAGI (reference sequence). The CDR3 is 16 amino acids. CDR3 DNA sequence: TGTGCCAGCAGTTACCTCGTGGGGGCCCAGGGGCAGCCCCAGCATTTT. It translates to CASSYLVGAQGQPQHF.

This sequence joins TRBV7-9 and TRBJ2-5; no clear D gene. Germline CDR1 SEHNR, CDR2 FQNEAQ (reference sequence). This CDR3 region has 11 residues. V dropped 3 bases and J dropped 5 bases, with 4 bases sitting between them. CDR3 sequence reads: CASSFGETQYF. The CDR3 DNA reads TGTGCCAGCAGCTTTGGGGAGACCCAGTACTTC.

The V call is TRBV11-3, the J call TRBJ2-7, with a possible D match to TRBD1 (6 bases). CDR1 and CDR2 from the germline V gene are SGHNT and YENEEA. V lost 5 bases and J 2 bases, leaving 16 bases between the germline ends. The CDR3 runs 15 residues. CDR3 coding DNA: TGTGCCAGCAGCGGGGGCGCTGGCACCGCCTACGAGCAGTACTTC. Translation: CASSGGAGTAYEQYF.

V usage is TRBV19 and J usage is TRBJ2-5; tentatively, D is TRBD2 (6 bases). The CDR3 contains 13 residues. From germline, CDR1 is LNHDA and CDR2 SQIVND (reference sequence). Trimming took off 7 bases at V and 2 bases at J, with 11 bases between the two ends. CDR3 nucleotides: TGTGCCAGTAACACGGGAGCGCAAGAGACCCAGTACTTC. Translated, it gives CASNTGAQETQYF.